This T cell receptor beta chain derives from a study of cytomegalovirus exposure and HLA in healthy donors. Overall study findings and caveats: TCR beta chains numbering approximately 150 were designated cytomegalovirus-associated. As confirmed in vitro, a few CMV-associated chains were specific for CMV antigens. Earlier analysis looked at TCR beta V segments, and most were productive about 90% or about 30% of the time.

Per the germline V gene, CDR1 is LNHDA and CDR2 is SQIVND (reference sequence). The length of the CDR3 is 14 residues. Trimming left V 6 bases short and J 4 bases short, with 14 bases between. PCR was performed using 60 Vbeta and 13 Jbeta primers. Sequencing was performed with immunoSEQ multiplex PCR; in TCRdb, only in-frame clones are kept and a portion is missing. This sample yields about 160,000 clones, of which 75% to 90% are seen a single time; 1% belongs to the top ten. Points on this clone: Its antigen is unidentified.

The sequencing input was PBMCs. The sequence derives from a boy younger than 10 in good health and CMV-seronegative. The chain carries TRBV19 and TRBJ2-3, with TRBD2 as a possible D gene (5 bases). The CDR3 sequence is CASRGIGVSDTQYF. The CDR3 DNA reads as TGTGCCAGTAGGGGTATCGGGGTTTCAGATACGCAGTATTTT.